This TCR beta chain is drawn from a study of molecular identifiers for immune sequencing clone quantification. Findings and caveats of the study: Over 98% of CMV-specific effector molecules, but under 1% of naive ones, were in clones above 20 copies.

It was with previously described methods and listed TCR primers that bulk TCR libraries were made. TCRdb passed the PCR reads through MiXCR, listing each CDR3 protein once. The sample consists of approximately 35,000 distinct CDR3 sequences, about 18% of them appearing once. This clonotype was recorded many times. Its target is unknown. The V gene's germline CDR1 is ENHRY and CDR2 SYGVKD. Between the trimmed V and J ends, which lost 6 bases and 6 bases, there was a span of 15 bases. This CDR3 comprises 13 residues. This TCR was sampled from a human donor in good health. Some libraries in this study had Jurkat cell RNA spiked in. Input material: naive CD8+ T cells from blood, with Jurkat cell RNA spiked in. Documented subset: FACS-sorted CD8+CD4-CCR7+CD45RA+ naive T cells. The chain uses TRBV10-3 and TRBJ2-7, with D possibly matching TRBD2 (5 bases). The CDR3 region has the DNA TGTGCCATCAGAGACTCGGACTGGCTCGAGCAGTACTTC. Its protein product is CAIRDSDWLEQYF.